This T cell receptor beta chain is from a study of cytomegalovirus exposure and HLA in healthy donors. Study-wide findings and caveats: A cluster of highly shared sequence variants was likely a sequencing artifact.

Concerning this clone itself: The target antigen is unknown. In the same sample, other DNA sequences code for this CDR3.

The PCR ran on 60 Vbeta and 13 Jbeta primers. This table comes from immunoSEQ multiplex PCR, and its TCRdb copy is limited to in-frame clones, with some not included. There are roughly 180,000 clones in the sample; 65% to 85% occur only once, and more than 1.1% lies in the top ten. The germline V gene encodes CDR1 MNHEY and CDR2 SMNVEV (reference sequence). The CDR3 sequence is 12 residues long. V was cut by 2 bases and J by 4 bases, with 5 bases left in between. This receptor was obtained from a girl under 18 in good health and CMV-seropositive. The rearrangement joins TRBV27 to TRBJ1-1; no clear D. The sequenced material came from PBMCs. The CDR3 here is CASSLPGTEAFF. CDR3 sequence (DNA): TGTGCCAGCAGTTTACCGGGCACTGAAGCTTTCTTT.